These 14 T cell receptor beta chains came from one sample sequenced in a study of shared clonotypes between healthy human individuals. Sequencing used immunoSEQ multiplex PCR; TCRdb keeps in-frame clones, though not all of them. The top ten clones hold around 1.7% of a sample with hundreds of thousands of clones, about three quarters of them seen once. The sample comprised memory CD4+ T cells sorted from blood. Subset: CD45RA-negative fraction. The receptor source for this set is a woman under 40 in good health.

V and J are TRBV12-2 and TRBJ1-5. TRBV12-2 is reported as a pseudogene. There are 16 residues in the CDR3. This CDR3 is CASRLTSGGPEQPQHF. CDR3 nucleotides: TGTGCAAGTCGCTTAACGTCGGGGGGGCCCGAGCAGCCCCAGCATTTT.

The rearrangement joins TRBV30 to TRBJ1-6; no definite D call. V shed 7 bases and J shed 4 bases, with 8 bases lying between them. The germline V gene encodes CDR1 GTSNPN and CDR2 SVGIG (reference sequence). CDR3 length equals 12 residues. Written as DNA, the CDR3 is TGTGCCTTACGACATTATAATTCACCCCTCCACTTT. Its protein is CALRHYNSPLHF.

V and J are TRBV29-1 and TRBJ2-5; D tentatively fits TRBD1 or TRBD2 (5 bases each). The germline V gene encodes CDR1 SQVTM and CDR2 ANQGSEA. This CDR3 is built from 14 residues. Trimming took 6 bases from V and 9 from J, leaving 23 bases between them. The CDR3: CSVQDTGTQVAQYF. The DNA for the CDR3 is TGCAGCGTACAAGACACCGGGACCCAAGTGGCCCAGTACTTC.

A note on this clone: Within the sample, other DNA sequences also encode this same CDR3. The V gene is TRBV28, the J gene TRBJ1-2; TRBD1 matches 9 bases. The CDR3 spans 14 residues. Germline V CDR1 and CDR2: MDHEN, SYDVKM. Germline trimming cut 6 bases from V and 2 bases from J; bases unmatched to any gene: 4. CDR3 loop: CASSPGTGNYGYTF. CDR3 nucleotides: TGTGCCAGCAGCCCCGGGACAGGGAACTATGGCTACACCTTC.

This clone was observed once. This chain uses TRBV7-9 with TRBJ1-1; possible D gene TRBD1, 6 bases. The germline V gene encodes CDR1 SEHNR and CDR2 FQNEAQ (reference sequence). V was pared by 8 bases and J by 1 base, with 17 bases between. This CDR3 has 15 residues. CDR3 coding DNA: TGTGCCAGCGTCAATTTCGGGGGGCCGAACACTGAAGCTTTCTTT. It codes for CASVNFGGPNTEAFF.

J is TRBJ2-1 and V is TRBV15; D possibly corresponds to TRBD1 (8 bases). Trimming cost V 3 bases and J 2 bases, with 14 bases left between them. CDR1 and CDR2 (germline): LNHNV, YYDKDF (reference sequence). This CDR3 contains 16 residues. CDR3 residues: CATSSATGGAYNEQFF. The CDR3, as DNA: TGTGCCACCAGCAGTGCTACAGGGGGGGCCTACAATGAGCAGTTCTTC.

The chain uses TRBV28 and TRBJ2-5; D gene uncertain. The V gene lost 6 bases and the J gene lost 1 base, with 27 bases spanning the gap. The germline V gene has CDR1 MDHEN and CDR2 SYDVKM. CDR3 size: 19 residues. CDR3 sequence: CASSLFGRGSFAAQETQYF. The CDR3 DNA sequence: TGTGCCAGCAGCCTTTTCGGTCGAGGATCTTTTGCGGCCCAAGAGACCCAGTACTTC.

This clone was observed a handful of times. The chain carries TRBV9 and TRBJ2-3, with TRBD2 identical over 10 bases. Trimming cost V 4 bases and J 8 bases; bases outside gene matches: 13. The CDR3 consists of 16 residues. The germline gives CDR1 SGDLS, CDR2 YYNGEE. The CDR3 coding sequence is TGTGCCAGCAGCCCCGAGGTAGCGGGAGGCTTTGGTACGCAGTATTTT. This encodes CASSPEVAGGFGTQYF. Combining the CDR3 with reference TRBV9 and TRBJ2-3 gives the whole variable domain DSGVTQTPKHLITATGQRVTLRCSPRSGDLSVYWYQQSLDQGLQFLIQYYNGEERAKGNILERFSAQQFPDLHSELNLSSLELGDSALYFCASSPEVAGGFGTQYFGPGTRLTVL.

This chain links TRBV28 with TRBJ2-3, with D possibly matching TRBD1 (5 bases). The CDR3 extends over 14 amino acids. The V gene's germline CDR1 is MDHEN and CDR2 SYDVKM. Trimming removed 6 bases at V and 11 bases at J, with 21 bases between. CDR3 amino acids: CASSFLTGTQGQYF. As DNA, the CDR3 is TGTGCCAGCAGCTTTCTGACGGGCACCCAGGGGCAGTATTTT.

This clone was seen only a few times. CDR3 nucleotide sequence: TGCAGTGCCCCCCATAACTATGGCTACACCTTC. Its protein product is CSAPHNYGYTF. The chain is built from TRBV20-1 and TRBJ1-2; D is undetermined. Trimming cost V 6 bases and J 1 base, with 6 bases left between them. Germline values: CDR1 DFQATT, CDR2 SNEGSKA (reference sequence). CDR3 length: 11 residues.

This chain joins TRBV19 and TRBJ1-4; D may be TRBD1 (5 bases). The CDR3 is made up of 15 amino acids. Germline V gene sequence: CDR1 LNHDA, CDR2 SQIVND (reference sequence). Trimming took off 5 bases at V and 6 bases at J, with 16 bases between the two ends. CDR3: CASSPGLNPHEKLFF. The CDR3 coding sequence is TGTGCCAGTAGTCCGGGACTCAACCCCCATGAAAAACTGTTTTTT.

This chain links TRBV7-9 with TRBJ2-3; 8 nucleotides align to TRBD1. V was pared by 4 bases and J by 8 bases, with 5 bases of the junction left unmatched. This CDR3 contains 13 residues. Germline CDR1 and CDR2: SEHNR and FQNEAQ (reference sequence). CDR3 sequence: CASSSGTGGTQYF. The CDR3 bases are TGTGCCAGCAGCTCCGGGACAGGCGGTACGCAGTATTTT.

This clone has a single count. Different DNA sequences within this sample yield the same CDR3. CDR3 DNA sequence: TGTGCCAGCAGCTTGACTAGCGGGAGGCAGTACGAGCAGTACTTC. Amino acids: CASSLTSGRQYEQYF. The chain combines TRBV7-3 with TRBJ2-7; 13 bases fit TRBD2. V was pared by 3 bases and J by 4 bases, with 3 bases of the junction left unmatched. Germline CDR1 and CDR2: SGHTA and FQGTGA. The CDR3 runs 15 residues.

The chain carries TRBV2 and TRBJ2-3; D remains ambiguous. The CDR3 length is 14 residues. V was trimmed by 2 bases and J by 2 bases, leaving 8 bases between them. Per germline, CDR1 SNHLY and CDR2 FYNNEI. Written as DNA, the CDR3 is TGTGCCAGCAGTGAAACACGCTCCACAGATACGCAGTATTTT. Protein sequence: CASSETRSTDTQYF.